This passage covers 21 T cell receptor beta chains from one sample sequenced in a study of blood T cells in healthy people across ages. Then a second PCR, running about 6 to 11 cycles, was carried out with a sample-barcoded 5' primer and a J-beta primer mix. MiXCR, applied by TCRdb to the 5' RACE reads, yields one record per CDR3 protein. The table records about a million distinct CDR3 sequences, around 48% of them present only once. The sequenced material came from blood. These receptor sequences come from a young man in good health.

The rearrangement uses TRBV2 and TRBJ1-5; the match to TRBD1 covers 7 bases. The J segment lost 1 base and the V segment lost 5 bases, leaving 5 bases of the junction unmatched. The CDR3 spans 15 residues. The germline V gene has CDR1 SNHLY and CDR2 FYNNEI. CDR3 amino acids: CASSRETGSNQPQHF. The CDR3 nucleotides read TGTGCCAGCAGTAGAGAGACAGGGAGCAATCAGCCCCAGCATTTT.

This chain uses TRBV2 with TRBJ2-5; possibly TRBD2 for D (5 bases). Trimming cost V 8 bases and J 5 bases, with 12 bases left between them. The CDR3 has 12 residues. Germline values: CDR1 SNHLY, CDR2 FYNNEI. For the CDR3, the DNA is TGTGCCAGCCGGCGGGCCGGGGAGACCCAGTACTTC. Translation gives CASRRAGETQYF.

On this clonotype itself: Being one base from a much bigger clone, this may be a read error. This chain joins TRBV5-5 and TRBJ2-7, with D maybe TRBD1 (5 bases). The CDR3 covers 15 residues. CDR1 and CDR2 from the germline V gene are SGHKS and YYEKEE (reference sequence). Trimming took off 0 bases at V and 0 bases at J, with 10 bases between the two ends. DNA of the CDR3: TGTGCCAGCAGCTTGGCCGCAGGGATCTCCTACGAGCAGTACTTC. This encodes CASSLAAGISYEQYF. Supplemented by reference TRBV5-5 and TRBJ2-7, the full variable domain reads DAGVTQSPTHLIKTRGQQVTLRCSPISGHKSVSWYQQVLGQGPQFIFQYYEKEERGRGNFPDRFSARQFPNYSSELNVNALLLGDSALYLCASSLAAGISYEQYFGPGTRLTVT.

V is TRBV29-1 and J is TRBJ2-1; D not certain. The germline gives CDR1 SQVTM, CDR2 ANQGSEA. V lost 4 bases to trimming and J lost 9 bases, with 10 bases between them. This CDR3 is built from 11 residues. CDR3 in amino acids: CSVVLASEQFF. The CDR3 DNA reads TGCAGCGTTGTCCTCGCCTCTGAGCAGTTCTTC.

CDR3 protein: CASSDRTAYEQYF. The CDR3 DNA reads as TGTGCCAGCAGTGACAGGACTGCCTACGAGCAGTACTTC. The chain uses TRBV2 and TRBJ2-7; TRBD2 might be the D (5 bases). Germline values: CDR1 SNHLY, CDR2 FYNNEI. The CDR3 has 13 residues. V was cut by 3 bases and J by 2 bases, with 8 bases left in between.

The chain combines TRBV10-3 with TRBJ2-7; 7 bases are a match to TRBD1. Losses at the gene ends were 4 bases for V and 7 bases for J; bases not matched to a gene: 4. This CDR3 comprises 12 residues. Germline CDR1 reads ENHRY; CDR2 reads SYGVKD. In DNA, the CDR3 is TGTGCCATCAGTGGACAGGGACGTGAGCAGTACTTC. Residues: CAISGQGREQYF.

V is TRBV6-1 and J is TRBJ2-1; 10 bases line up with TRBD2. Germline V gene sequence: CDR1 MNHNS, CDR2 SASEGT. The CDR3 sequence is 14 residues long. Unmatched junction bases numbered 5, after V lost 11 bases and J lost 1 base. CDR3 coding DNA: TGTGCCGGTAGCGGGGGGCGGTCCTACAATGAGCAGTTCTTC. Protein product: CAGSGGRSYNEQFF.

This clonotype appeared a single time. V and J are TRBV3-1 and TRBJ2-5; 8 positions match TRBD1. This CDR3 region has 15 residues. In germline, CDR1 is LGHDT, CDR2 YNNKEL (reference sequence). V lost 5 bases and J lost 4; bases outside the gene matches: 9. For the CDR3, the DNA is TGTGCCAGCAGCTTTTCGACAGGGGTTGGAGAGACCCAGTACTTC. The encoded protein is CASSFSTGVGETQYF.

The rearrangement joins TRBV6-5 to TRBJ1-1; the D gene is possibly TRBD1 (5 bases). Germline CDR1 MNHEY, CDR2 SVGAGI. The CDR3 contains 14 residues. The V end lost 3 bases, the J end lost 3 bases, and 11 bases lay between the germline ends. CDR3 in DNA: TGTGCCAGCAGTTATTCGACGGGGGACACTGAAGCTTTCTTT. This encodes CASSYSTGDTEAFF.

This clonotype showed up many times. The chain employs TRBV5-1 and TRBJ2-2; TRBD1 matches 7 bases. The CDR3 runs to 14 residues. The V and J ends lost 4 bases and 2 bases, in that order; junction bases with no gene match: 2. CDR1 is SGHRS and CDR2 is YFSETQ in the germline V gene. The CDR3 here is CASSRDSNTGELFF. DNA for the CDR3: TGCGCCAGCAGCCGGGACAGCAACACCGGGGAGCTGTTTTTT. The whole variable domain, filled in from reference TRBV5-1 and TRBJ2-2, reads KAGVTQTPRYLIKTRGQQVTLSCSPISGHRSVSWYQQTPGQGLQFLFEYFSETQRNKGNFPGRFSGRQFSNSRSEMNVSTLELGDSALYLCASSRDSNTGELFFGEGSRLTVL.

The chain combines TRBV6-1 with TRBJ2-1; D might be TRBD2 (6 bases). V was trimmed by 2 bases and J by 2 bases, leaving 13 bases between them. The CDR3 has 16 amino acids. Germline CDR1 is MNHNS and CDR2 is SASEGT. Here the CDR3 reads CASSELGGKAYNEQFF. The CDR3 DNA reads as TGTGCCAGCAGTGAATTGGGGGGTAAGGCCTACAATGAGCAGTTCTTC.

The chain carries TRBV6-6 and TRBJ2-5; D may be TRBD2 (6 bases). V lost 2 bases to trimming and J lost 7 bases, with 14 bases between them. The CDR3 contains 14 residues. CDR1 MNHNY and CDR2 SVGAGI come from the germline V gene (reference sequence). CDR3 loop: CASSYPGEKGTQYF. CDR3 DNA: TGTGCCAGCAGTTACCCGGGGGAGAAGGGGACCCAGTACTTC.

In DNA, the CDR3 is TGTGCCAGCAGTGAAATTCTAGCGGGCCCTAGCACAGATACGCAGTATTTT. Its protein is CASSEILAGPSTDTQYF. The chain combines TRBV2 with TRBJ2-3; the match to TRBD2 covers 8 bases. The germline V gene encodes CDR1 SNHLY and CDR2 FYNNEI. V trimming: 2 bases; J trimming: 0 bases; junction bases outside the gene matches: 7. CDR3 size: 17 residues.

This chain joins TRBV12-3 or TRBV12-4 and TRBJ2-1, with D possibly matching TRBD2 (5 bases). The ends were cut back, 5 bases at V and 3 bases at J, with 14 bases in the middle. The CDR3 totals 15 residues. CDR3 bases: TGTGCCAGCAGTCAAGGGAGTTGGAGCTACAATGAGCAGTTCTTC. Translation: CASSQGSWSYNEQFF.

This rearrangement joins TRBV5-1 to TRBJ2-2; the match to TRBD1 covers 7 bases. V lost 7 bases and J lost 2; bases outside the gene matches: 5. The CDR3 is made up of 14 amino acids. The germline gives CDR1 SGHRS, CDR2 YFSETQ. The DNA of the CDR3 is TGCGCCAGCGTACAGGGGCCTAACACCGGGGAGCTGTTTTTT. As protein: CASVQGPNTGELFF.

V gene TRBV7-2 combines with J gene TRBJ1-5; no clear D gene. The CDR3 is made up of 13 amino acids. CDR1 SGHTA and CDR2 FQGNSA come from the germline V gene. The V gene lost 0 bases and the J gene lost 6 bases, with 6 bases spanning the gap. The DNA of the CDR3 is TGTGCCAGCAGCTTAGCGGCAGGTCAGCCCCAGCATTTT. This sequence encodes CASSLAAGQPQHF.

This clonotype was seen once. J is TRBJ1-5 and V is TRBV2; 9 positions agree with TRBD1. The V and J ends lost 6 bases and 7 bases, in that order; junction bases with no gene match: 7. The CDR3 runs 14 residues. Germline CDR1 is SNHLY and CDR2 is FYNNEI. The chain's CDR3 is CASRRDRDKQPQHF. In DNA form, the CDR3 reads TGTGCCAGCAGGAGGGACAGGGACAAGCAGCCCCAGCATTTT.

This rearrangement joins TRBV12-3 or TRBV12-4 to TRBJ2-5, with D possibly TRBD1 on 6 matching bases. CDR3 length equals 15 residues. Trimming removed 6 bases from V and 3 bases from J, with 17 bases in between. The CDR3 DNA sequence: TGTGCCAGCAGCTTCCGGGACATAATCGAAGAGACCCAGTACTTC. It yields the protein CASSFRDIIEETQYF.

This rearrangement joins TRBV28 to TRBJ2-7; maybe TRBD1 (6 bases). The CDR3 spans 12 residues. The V and J ends lost 7 bases and 7 bases respectively, with 14 bases between them. Per germline, CDR1 MDHEN and CDR2 SYDVKM. The CDR3 here is CASKLTGNEQYF. Written as DNA, the CDR3 is TGTGCCAGCAAATTAACAGGGAATGAGCAGTACTTC.

This clonotype was counted at least ten times. A much larger clone lies a single base off, so this may be a read error. The V gene is TRBV24-1, the J gene TRBJ1-2, with D perhaps TRBD1 (5 bases). The CDR3 length is 15 residues. Germline V lookup: CDR1 KGHDR, CDR2 SFDVKD. V dropped 3 bases and J dropped 4 bases, with 14 bases sitting between them. The chain's CDR3 is CATSDALGLSYGYTF. In nucleotides, the CDR3 is TGTGCCACCAGTGATGCCCTGGGGCTGTCCTATGGCTACACCTTC.

This clonotype turned up a few times. The chain combines TRBV9 with TRBJ2-3; 7 bases match TRBD1. The ends lost 3 bases at V and 0 bases at J; junction bases unmatched: 7. The CDR3 totals 16 residues. The germline gives CDR1 SGDLS, CDR2 YYNGEE. This chain's CDR3 is CASSEKRGPSTDTQYF. Here the CDR3 DNA reads TGTGCCAGCAGCGAAAAGAGGGGGCCAAGCACAGATACGCAGTATTTT.